One and the same sample provided the 8 T cell receptor beta chains below, sequenced in a study of shared clonotypes between healthy human individuals. Data came from immunoSEQ multiplex PCR; TCRdb stores just in-frame clones and leaves some out. The top ten clones hold approximately 1.5% of a sample with roughly 1,100,000 clones, about 75% of them seen once. Sequencing was done on a sample of memory CD4+ T cells sorted from blood. Subset meaning: CD45RA-negative fraction. These receptors were obtained from a man aged 18 to 30 in good health.

In this sample, this clone turned up once. The rearrangement joins TRBV19 to TRBJ1-5; D call uncertain. CDR1 is LNHDA and CDR2 is SQIVND in the germline V gene (reference sequence). V shed 7 bases and J shed 5 bases, with 12 bases lying between them. The CDR3 totals 13 residues. The CDR3 DNA reads TGTGCCAGTAAACTCAGCGGATATCAGCCCCAGCATTTT. Protein: CASKLSGYQPQHF.

The chain is built from TRBV2 and TRBJ1-1, with TRBD1 matching over 8 bases. Germline V gene sequence: CDR1 SNHLY, CDR2 FYNNEI. V gave up 9 bases and J gave up 5 bases; unmatched junction bases: 8. This CDR3 has 13 amino acids. Here the CDR3 DNA reads TGTGCCAGTGGAGGACAGGGAGGTACTGAAGCTTTCTTT. Its protein is CASGGQGGTEAFF.

V gene TRBV4-1 combines with J gene TRBJ2-7; the match to TRBD2 covers 12 bases. CDR3 length: 14 amino acids. The junction had 2 bases not matched to a gene; V was cut back by 4 bases and J by 4 bases. Germline V gives CDR1 MGHRA, CDR2 YSYEKL. The chain's CDR3 is CASSRTSGMYEQYF. The CDR3 nucleotides are TGCGCCAGCAGCCGGACTAGCGGGATGTACGAGCAGTACTTC.

The gene calls are TRBV7-2 and TRBJ2-3; 8 bases fit TRBD2. Trimming at V came to 0 bases and at J to 0 bases, leaving 11 bases not matched to a gene. CDR3 length equals 19 residues. Germline values: CDR1 SGHTA, CDR2 FQGNSA. The CDR3 bases are TGTGCCAGCAGCTTAGCGGGTTTATGGCGGGAGGCTAGCACAGATACGCAGTATTTT. Protein sequence: CASSLAGLWREASTDTQYF.

This chain uses TRBV4-3 with TRBJ1-3; D is possibly TRBD1 (6 bases). Trimming removed 0 bases from V and 3 bases from J, with 21 bases in between. The CDR3 loop spans 19 amino acids. Germline values: CDR1 LGHNA, CDR2 YSLEER. CDR3 in amino acids: CASSQEVSGGTFNGNTIYF. CDR3 sequence (DNA): TGCGCCAGCAGCCAAGAGGTATCGGGGGGCACCTTCAATGGAAACACCATATATTTT.

This clone was observed a single time. In DNA, the CDR3 is TGTGCCTGGAGTGAGCCGGGACAGAAGAACACCGGGGAGCTGTTTTTT. Protein product: CAWSEPGQKNTGELFF. The V gene is TRBV30, the J gene TRBJ2-2; 7 nucleotides align to TRBD1. Germline values: CDR1 GTSNPN, CDR2 SVGIG (reference sequence). The CDR3 sequence is 16 residues long. V shed 1 base, J shed 1 base, and the junction held 6 bases outside the gene matches.

This chain links TRBV27 with TRBJ2-1; D possibly corresponds to TRBD2 (6 bases). CDR3 length: 15 residues. Trimming took 7 bases from V and 9 from J, leaving 22 bases between them. The germline V gene encodes CDR1 MNHEY and CDR2 SMNVEV (reference sequence). CDR3 region: CASTLRDSTRGEQFF. CDR3 DNA sequence: TGTGCCAGCACCCTTCGGGACTCTACGCGGGGTGAGCAGTTCTTC.

The rearrangement joins TRBV7-2 to TRBJ2-2; D is uncertain. From germline, CDR1 is SGHTA and CDR2 FQGNSA. V was trimmed by 1 base and J by 6 bases, leaving 9 bases between them. The CDR3 totals 14 residues. The CDR3 loop reads CASSLGLTSGELFF. The CDR3 coding sequence is TGTGCCAGCAGCTTAGGTTTGACTTCCGGGGAGCTGTTTTTT.